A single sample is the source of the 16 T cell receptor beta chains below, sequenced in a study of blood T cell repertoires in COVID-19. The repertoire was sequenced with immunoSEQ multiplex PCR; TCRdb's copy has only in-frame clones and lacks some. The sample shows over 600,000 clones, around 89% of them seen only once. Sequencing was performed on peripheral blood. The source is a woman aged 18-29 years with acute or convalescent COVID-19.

The CDR3 nucleotides read TGTGCCAGCAGTCCCGGGAATGCTGGAGCTTTCTTT. Translating it yields CASSPGNAGAFF. The gene calls are TRBV12-3 or TRBV12-4 and TRBJ1-1, with unresolved D. The V end was cut by 5 bases, the J end by 10 bases, with 14 bases between. CDR3 length equals 12 residues.

CDR3 loop: CASMNRNTEAFF. The DNA for the CDR3 is TGTGCCAGCATGAACAGAAACACTGAAGCTTTCTTT. The chain employs TRBV6-5 and TRBJ1-1, with D unclear. Per germline, CDR1 MNHEY and CDR2 SVGAGI. Trimming pared 7 bases from V and 2 bases from J, leaving 8 bases between. The CDR3 loop spans 12 amino acids.

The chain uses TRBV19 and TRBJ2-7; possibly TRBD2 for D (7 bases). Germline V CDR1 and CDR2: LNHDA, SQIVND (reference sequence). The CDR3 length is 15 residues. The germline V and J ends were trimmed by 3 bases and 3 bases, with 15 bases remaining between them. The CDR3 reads CASSIAGARLYEQYF. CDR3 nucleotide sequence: TGTGCCAGTAGTATCGCGGGGGCCCGCCTCTACGAGCAGTACTTC.

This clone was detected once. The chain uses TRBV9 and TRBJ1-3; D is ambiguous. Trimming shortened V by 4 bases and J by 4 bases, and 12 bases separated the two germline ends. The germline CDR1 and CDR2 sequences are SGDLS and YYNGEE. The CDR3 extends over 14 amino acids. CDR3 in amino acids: CASSPPQAGNTIYF. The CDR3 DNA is TGTGCCAGCAGCCCCCCGCAGGCGGGAAACACCATATATTTT. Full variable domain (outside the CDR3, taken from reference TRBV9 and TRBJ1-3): DSGVTQTPKHLITATGQRVTLRCSPRSGDLSVYWYQQSLDQGLQFLIQYYNGEERAKGNILERFSAQQFPDLHSELNLSSLELGDSALYFCASSPPQAGNTIYFGEGSWLTVV.

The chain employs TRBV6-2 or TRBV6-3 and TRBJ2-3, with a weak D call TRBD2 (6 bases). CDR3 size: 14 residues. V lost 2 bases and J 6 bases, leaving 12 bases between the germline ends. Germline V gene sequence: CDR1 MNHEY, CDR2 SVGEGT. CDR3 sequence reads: CASSYGGLRDTQYF. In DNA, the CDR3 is TGTGCCAGCAGTTACGGGGGACTTAGGGATACGCAGTATTTT.

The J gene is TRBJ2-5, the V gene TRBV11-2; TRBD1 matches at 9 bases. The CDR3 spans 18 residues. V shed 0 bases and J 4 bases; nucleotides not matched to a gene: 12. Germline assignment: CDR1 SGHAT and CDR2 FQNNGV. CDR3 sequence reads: CASSLDPYSGTGRETQYF. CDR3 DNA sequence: TGTGCCAGCAGCTTAGATCCCTATTCCGGGACAGGGAGAGAGACCCAGTACTTC.

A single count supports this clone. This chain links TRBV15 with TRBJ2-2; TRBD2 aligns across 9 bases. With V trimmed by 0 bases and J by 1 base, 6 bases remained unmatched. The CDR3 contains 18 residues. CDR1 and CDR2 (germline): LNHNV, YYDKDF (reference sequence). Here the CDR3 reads CATSRDSAGGQNTGELFF. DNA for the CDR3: TGTGCCACCAGCAGAGATTCGGCGGGGGGGCAGAACACCGGGGAGCTGTTTTTT. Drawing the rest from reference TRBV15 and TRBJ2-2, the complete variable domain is DAMVIQNPRYQVTQFGKPVTLSCSQTLNHNVMYWYQQKSSQAPKLLFHYYDKDFNNEADTPDNFQSRRPNTSFCFLDIRSPGLGDTAMYLCATSRDSAGGQNTGELFFGEGSRLTVL.

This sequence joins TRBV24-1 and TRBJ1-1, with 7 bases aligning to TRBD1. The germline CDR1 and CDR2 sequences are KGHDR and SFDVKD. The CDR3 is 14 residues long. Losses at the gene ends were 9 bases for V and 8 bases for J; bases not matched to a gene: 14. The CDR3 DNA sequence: TGTGCCACCCGCGGACAGGACCCCTTCAAGGAAGCTTTCTTT. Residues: CATRGQDPFKEAFF.

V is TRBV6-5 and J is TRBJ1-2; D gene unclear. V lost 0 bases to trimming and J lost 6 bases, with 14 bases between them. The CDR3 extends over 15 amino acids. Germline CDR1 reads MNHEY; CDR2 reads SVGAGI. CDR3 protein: CASSYSFPASDGYTF. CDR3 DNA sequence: TGTGCCAGCAGTTACTCGTTCCCCGCCAGCGATGGCTACACCTTC.

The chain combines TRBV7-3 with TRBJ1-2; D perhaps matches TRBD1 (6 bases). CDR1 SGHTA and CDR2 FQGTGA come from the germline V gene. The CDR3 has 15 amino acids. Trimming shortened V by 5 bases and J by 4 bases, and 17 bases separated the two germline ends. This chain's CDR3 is CASSPRGQPVYGYTF. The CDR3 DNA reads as TGTGCCAGCAGCCCACGGGGACAACCTGTCTATGGCTACACCTTC.

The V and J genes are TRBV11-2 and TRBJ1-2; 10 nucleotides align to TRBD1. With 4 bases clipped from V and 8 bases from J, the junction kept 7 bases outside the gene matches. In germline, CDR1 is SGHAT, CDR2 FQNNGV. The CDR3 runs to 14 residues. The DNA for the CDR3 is TGTGCCAGCAGCTACGACAGGGGGCGCAGCGGCTACACCTTC. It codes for CASSYDRGRSGYTF.

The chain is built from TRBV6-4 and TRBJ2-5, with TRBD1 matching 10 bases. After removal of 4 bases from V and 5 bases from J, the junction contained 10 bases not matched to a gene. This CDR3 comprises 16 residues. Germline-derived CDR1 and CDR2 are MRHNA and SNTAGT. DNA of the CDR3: TGTGCCAGCAGTGCGACGGTGGGACAGGGGTTGGAGACCCAGTACTTC. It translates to CASSATVGQGLETQYF.

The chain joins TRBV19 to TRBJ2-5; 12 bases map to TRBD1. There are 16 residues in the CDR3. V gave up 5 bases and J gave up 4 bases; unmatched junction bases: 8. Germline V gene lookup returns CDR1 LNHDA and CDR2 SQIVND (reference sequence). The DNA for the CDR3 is TGTGCCAGTAGTGCCCCACGGGACAGGGGGCGAGAGACCCAGTACTTC. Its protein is CASSAPRDRGRETQYF.

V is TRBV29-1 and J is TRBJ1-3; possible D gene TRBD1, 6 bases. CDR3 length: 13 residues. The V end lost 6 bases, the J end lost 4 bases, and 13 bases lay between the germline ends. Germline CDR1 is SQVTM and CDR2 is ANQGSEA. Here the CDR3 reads CSVRGGRGNTIYF. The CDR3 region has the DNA TGCAGCGTGAGGGGGGGTAGGGGAAACACCATATATTTT.

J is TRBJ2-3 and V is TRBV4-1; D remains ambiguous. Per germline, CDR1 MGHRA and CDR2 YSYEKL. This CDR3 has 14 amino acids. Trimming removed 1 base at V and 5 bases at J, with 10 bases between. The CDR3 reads CASSQAAMRDTQYF. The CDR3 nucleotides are TGCGCCAGCAGCCAAGCCGCCATGCGAGATACGCAGTATTTT.

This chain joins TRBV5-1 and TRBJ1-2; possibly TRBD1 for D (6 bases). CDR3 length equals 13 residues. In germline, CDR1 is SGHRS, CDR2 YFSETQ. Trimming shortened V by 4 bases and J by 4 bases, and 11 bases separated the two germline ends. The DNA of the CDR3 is TGCGCCAGCAGCCCCATGGGGGCCTATGGCTACACCTTC. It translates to CASSPMGAYGYTF.